This T cell receptor (beta chain) was recorded in a study of blood T cells in healthy people across ages. Trimming stripped 7 bases from V and 1 base from J, with 20 bases between. Germline lookup yields CDR1 KGHDR and CDR2 SFDVKD. The CDR3 has 17 amino acids. A second roughly 6 to 11 cycle PCR used barcoded and J-beta primers. TCRdb ran MiXCR on the 5' RACE reads and lists one entry per CDR3 protein. Among roughly 560,000 distinct CDR3 sequences, 24% were seen once, and the ten largest hold around 10%. These data were likewise used in another study, on T cells of mothers and their children. Turning to that study: A handful of children, together with their three healthy Caucasian mothers, made up the donors. Unrelated pairs and related pairs have their TCR recombination output shaped similarly by thymic selection.

Sequenced: blood. The chain has TRBV24-1 and TRBJ2-3; D possibly corresponds to TRBD2 (5 bases). The sequence was obtained from a boy younger than 18 in good health. The CDR3, as DNA: TGTGCCACCAGAGGGATAGGACTCGACAAAGGCACAGATACGCAGTATTTT. This encodes CATRGIGLDKGTDTQYF.